The rows below give T cell receptor beta chains drawn from one sample of a study of cytomegalovirus exposure and HLA in healthy donors. Data came from immunoSEQ multiplex PCR; TCRdb stores just in-frame clones and leaves some out. The table records more than 95,000 clones, about three quarters of them present only once. The sample was PBMCs. The receptors come from a female donor in good health and CMV-seronegative. Each CDR3 is given without its conserved first and last residue. D genes are given only for firm matches.

D: NA
J: TRBJ2-7
V: TRBV5-6
CDR3: ASSLTGSPYEQY

D: NA
J: TRBJ2-3
V: TRBV9
CDR3: ASSVVGLGGTDTQY

D: TRBD1
J: TRBJ1-5
V: TRBV12-5
CDR3: ASNPGQGLSNQPQH

D: TRBD1
J: TRBJ2-7
V: TRBV15
CDR3: ATSPTGGSYEQY

D: NA
J: TRBJ2-7
V: TRBV7-9
CDR3: ASFYSPYEQY

D: NA
J: TRBJ1-4
V: TRBV19
CDR3: ASRGGHGSTNEKLF

D: TRBD1
J: TRBJ2-4
V: TRBV27
CDR3: ASRTWTGGAPRAKNSQY

D: NA
J: TRBJ2-6
V: TRBV2
CDR3: ASRPGDSGANGLT

D: TRBD2
J: TRBJ2-3
V: TRBV19
CDR3: ASSISGRAADTQY

D: TRBD1
J: NA
V: TRBV5-5
CDR3: ASSLGQGAFYEQY

D: TRBD2
J: TRBJ2-1
V: TRBV7-9
CDR3: SSSQGLGLAGGVTMKQF

D: TRBD2
J: TRBJ2-1
V: TRBV2
CDR3: ARMTSGAKPGEQF

D: TRBD1
J: TRBJ2-1
V: TRBV29-1
CDR3: SVEGPRDSAGDEQF

D: TRBD1
J: TRBJ1-2
V: TRBV6-1
CDR3: ASSEGTGVPSNYGYT

D: NA
J: NA
V: TRBV7-6
CDR3: ASSLEGAGFSYEQY

D: TRBD2
J: TRBJ2-5
V: TRBV5-1
CDR3: ASSSGLGQETQY

D: TRBD2
J: TRBJ2-7
V: TRBV5-6
CDR3: ASSRGVLYEQY

D: NA
J: TRBJ1-2
V: TRBV5-8
CDR3: AGSWTGAWGYT

D: TRBD1
J: TRBJ2-1
V: TRBV30
CDR3: AWRGQNYNEQF

D: TRBD1
J: TRBJ2-5
V: TRBV4-1
CDR3: ASSQIDRGETQY

D: NA
J: TRBJ2-5
V: TRBV7-9
CDR3: SSSLGGGLGQETQY

D: TRBD2
J: TRBJ2-3
V: TRBV9
CDR3: ASGWLSGGGTDTQY

D: NA
J: TRBJ2-2
V: TRBV9
CDR3: ASSVAGVSGELF

D: TRBD1
J: TRBJ2-3
V: TRBV11-2
CDR3: ASSSRTGRTDTQY

D: NA
J: TRBJ1-6
V: TRBV6-1
CDR3: ASSENPSSYNSPLH

D: NA
J: TRBJ1-3
V: TRBV7-9
CDR3: ASSHPSGNTIY

D: NA
J: TRBJ2-5
V: TRBV6-5
CDR3: ASSYSINGVGETQY

D: TRBD1
J: TRBJ2-7
V: TRBV11-2
CDR3: ASSNRGHYEQY

D: NA
J: TRBJ1-4
V: TRBV2
CDR3: ASSEVGAAYEKLF

D: NA
J: TRBJ2-1
V: TRBV7-9
CDR3: VGGSYNEQF

D: NA
J: TRBJ1-2
V: TRBV7-9
CDR3: ASSLEALLTYGYT

D: NA
J: TRBJ2-1
V: TRBV30
CDR3: AWNGGAIPNEQF

D: TRBD1
J: TRBJ1-2
V: TRBV7-3
CDR3: ASSYTPGTGHNGYT

D: NA
J: TRBJ2-5
V: TRBV28
CDR3: ASSLFSFPGVVLETQY

D: TRBD1
J: TRBJ2-3
V: TRBV23-1
CDR3: ASSLSPGQATDTQY

D: TRBD2
J: TRBJ2-1
V: TRBV7-3
CDR3: ASSGTSGRTYNEQF

D: TRBD1
J: TRBJ1-2
V: TRBV7-9
CDR3: SSSPPTGPAYGYT

D: TRBD1
J: TRBJ2-7
V: TRBV28
CDR3: AVTGRGPNEQY